A single sample is the source of the 18 T cell receptor beta chains below, sequenced in a study of glioma-infiltrating T cells after dendritic cell vaccination. Produced via immunoSEQ multiplex PCR; TCRdb's table is partial and in-frame only. This sample has over 65,000 clones, with 85% found just once. This sample's time point: after dendritic cell vaccination, including at tumor progression/relapse. Sequenced material: blood, taken after dendritic cell vaccination. The source of these receptors is a human donor with glioblastoma.

This chain connects TRBV5-6 to TRBJ2-2; D is perhaps TRBD2 (6 bases). Trimming took off 4 bases at V and 5 bases at J, with 18 bases between the two ends. The CDR3 sequence is 16 residues long. Germline CDR1 SGHDT, CDR2 YYEEEE. The CDR3 nucleotides are TGTGCCAGCAGCCTTCTAAGGGACTGGGGGACCGGGGAGCTGTTTTTT. Protein product: CASSLLRDWGTGELFF. Based on the CDR3 plus reference TRBV5-6 and TRBJ2-2, the full variable domain is DAGVTQSPTHLIKTRGQQVTLRCSPKSGHDTVSWYQQALGQGPQFIFQYYEEEERQRGNFPDRFSGHQFPNYSSELNVNALLLGDSALYLCASSLLRDWGTGELFFGEGSRLTVL.

V is TRBV20-1 and J is TRBJ1-1; 7 positions match TRBD1. V was pared by 5 bases and J by 7 bases, with 4 bases of the junction left unmatched. This CDR3 has 11 amino acids. CDR1 and CDR2 from the germline V gene are DFQATT and SNEGSKA (reference sequence). The CDR3, as DNA: TGCAGTGCTCCGGGACAGCTTGAAGCTTTCTTT. Its protein is CSAPGQLEAFF.

DNA of the CDR3: TGTGCCAGCAGTTCCGGGACTAGCGGGGGGAATGAGCAGTTCTTC. It translates to CASSSGTSGGNEQFF. The chain uses TRBV6-6 and TRBJ2-1, with 15 bases identical to TRBD2. Germline trimming cut 4 bases from V and 7 bases from J; bases unmatched to any gene: 2. The CDR3 contains 15 residues. Germline V gene data show CDR1 as MNHNY and CDR2 as SVGAGI (reference sequence).

The J gene is TRBJ2-5, the V gene TRBV7-2, with TRBD1 matching 8 bases. The J call is in doubt because the DNA end fits TRBJ2-7 better. Germline V gene sequence: CDR1 SGHTA, CDR2 FQGNSA. The CDR3 covers 15 residues. CDR3 sequence: CASSLGTGIVYEQYF. The CDR3 DNA is TGTGCCAGCAGCTTAGGGACAGGGATTGTCTACGAGCAGTACTTC.

The chain links TRBV19 to TRBJ2-6, with D perhaps TRBD2 (7 bases). This CDR3 contains 21 residues. Between the trimmed V and J ends, which lost 6 bases and 1 base, there was a span of 28 bases. CDR1 is LNHDA, CDR2 SQIVND, per germline (reference sequence). CDR3 residues: CASRRGWADSGKLSGANVLTF. CDR3 bases: TGTGCCAGTAGGCGGGGCTGGGCGGACAGCGGGAAATTATCTGGGGCCAACGTCCTGACTTTC. Filled out from reference TRBV19 and TRBJ2-6, the complete variable domain reads DGGITQSPKYLFRKEGQNVTLSCEQNLNHDAMYWYRQDPGQGLRLIYYSQIVNDFQKGDIAEGYSVSREKKESFPLTVTSAQKNPTAFYLCASRRGWADSGKLSGANVLTFGAGSRLTVL.

This clone has just one count. The chain uses TRBV23-1 and TRBJ2-1; D possibly corresponds to TRBD2 (6 bases). TRBV23-1 is an open reading frame, and its role is uncertain. The V and J ends lost 4 bases and 6 bases respectively, with 25 bases between them. The length of the CDR3 is 18 residues. CDR3 sequence reads: CASSPALLVEGEGNEQFF. For the CDR3, the DNA is TGCGCCAGCAGTCCCGCCCTCCTGGTGGAGGGAGAAGGCAATGAGCAGTTCTTC.

This chain joins TRBV11-3 and TRBJ1-1; 9 bases match TRBD1. V dropped 8 bases and J dropped 4; count of bases not matched to a gene: 5. The CDR3 contains 13 residues. The germline gives CDR1 SGHNT, CDR2 YENEEA. The CDR3, as DNA: TGTGCCAGCTCGGGACAGGGCGGCACTGAAGCTTTCTTT. Its protein is CASSGQGGTEAFF.

This clone was seen only once. This chain connects TRBV19 to TRBJ2-1, with a weak D call TRBD2 (6 bases). Trimming removed 3 bases from V and 0 bases from J, with 15 bases in between. This CDR3 is 17 amino acids long. Germline values: CDR1 LNHDA, CDR2 SQIVND (reference sequence). The CDR3 DNA reads TGTGCCAGTAGTATGGGGCGGGCCGGGAGCTCCTACAATGAGCAGTTCTTC. This sequence encodes CASSMGRAGSSYNEQFF.

This chain links TRBV29-1 with TRBJ2-1, with 9 bases lining up with TRBD2. V gave up 0 bases and J gave up 10 bases; unmatched junction bases: 10. This CDR3 is 15 amino acids long. Germline V gives CDR1 SQVTM, CDR2 ANQGSEA. CDR3 sequence (DNA): TGCAGCGTTGAAGATGTAGGGCGGGGGGGCGAGGAGCAGTTCTTC. Translation: CSVEDVGRGGEEQFF.

CDR3 amino acids: CASSLGGALGTEAFF. The CDR3 DNA reads TGTGCCAGCAGCTTAGGTGGGGCTTTGGGAACTGAAGCTTTCTTT. The gene calls are TRBV6-6 and TRBJ1-1, with a tentative D call TRBD1 (5 bases). Trimming took off 6 bases at V and 5 bases at J, with 19 bases between the two ends. This CDR3 has 15 residues. Per the germline V gene, CDR1 is MNHNY and CDR2 is SVGAGI (reference sequence).

This chain joins TRBV2 and TRBJ2-7; the match to TRBD1 covers 10 bases. CDR1 SNHLY and CDR2 FYNNEI come from the germline V gene. V was clipped by 3 bases and J by 6 bases; unmatched bases: 8. This CDR3 has 15 amino acids. The CDR3 protein is CASSETGQGNSEQYF. As DNA, the CDR3 is TGTGCCAGCAGTGAGACGGGACAGGGGAACAGCGAGCAGTACTTC.

V is TRBV5-4 and J is TRBJ2-5, with TRBD1 identical over 9 bases. CDR1 is SGHNT, CDR2 YYREEE, per germline (reference sequence). V lost 3 bases, J lost 4 bases, and 1 base stayed unmatched. The CDR3 runs to 13 residues. This chain's CDR3 is CASSYRGRETQYF. The CDR3 DNA reads TGTGCCAGCAGCTACAGGGGGCGAGAGACCCAGTACTTC.

The chain carries TRBV30 and TRBJ2-5, with a possible D match to TRBD1 (5 bases). With 3 bases removed from V and 3 bases from J, the gap between germline ends came to 14 bases. Per germline, CDR1 GTSNPN and CDR2 SVGIG (reference sequence). The length of the CDR3 is 14 residues. The CDR3 loop reads CAWSQGDAEETQYF. The CDR3 bases are TGTGCCTGGAGCCAGGGTGATGCAGAAGAGACCCAGTACTTC.

The V and J genes are TRBV27 and TRBJ2-7; 8 bases are a match to TRBD2. This CDR3 region has 17 residues. V was pared by 6 bases and J by 1 base, with 14 bases of the junction left unmatched. Germline V lookup: CDR1 MNHEY, CDR2 SMNVEV (reference sequence). CDR3: CASSAGQGLGVSYEQYF. CDR3 DNA sequence: TGTGCCAGCAGCGCTGGCCAGGGACTAGGGGTGTCCTACGAGCAGTACTTC.

This rearrangement joins TRBV9 to TRBJ1-1, with D uncertain. The V and J ends lost 5 bases and 0 bases respectively, with 5 bases between them. Germline V gene data show CDR1 as SGDLS and CDR2 as YYNGEE. This CDR3 has 12 residues. The CDR3 nucleotides are TGTGCCAGCAGTAAAATGAACACTGAAGCTTTCTTT. Its translation: CASSKMNTEAFF.

The chain uses TRBV5-3 and TRBJ2-7, with TRBD1 identical over 8 bases. TRBV5-3 is given ORF status, its function remaining uncertain. J was trimmed by 7 bases and V by 4 bases; bases with no gene match: 13. This CDR3 region has 15 residues. The CDR3 DNA is TGTGCCAGAAGCCCGGGGGACAGGTATACAGAGGAGCAGTACTTC. It codes for CARSPGDRYTEEQYF.

The rearrangement joins TRBV14 to TRBJ2-3, with 7 positions matching TRBD2. From germline, CDR1 is SGHDN and CDR2 FVKESK. CDR3 size: 17 residues. With 1 base clipped from V and 3 bases from J, the junction kept 10 bases outside the gene matches. The CDR3 nucleotides read TGTGCCAGCAGCCAAGGGGGGTTGGGCGGGGGTACAGATACGCAGTATTTT. This encodes CASSQGGLGGGTDTQYF. Complete variable domain (other parts from reference TRBV14 and TRBJ2-3): EAGVTQFPSHSVIEKGQTVTLRCDPISGHDNLYWYRRVMGKEIKFLLHFVKESKQDESGMPNNRFLAERTGGTYSTLKVQPAELEDSGVYFCASSQGGLGGGTDTQYFGPGTRLTVL.

V and J are TRBV28 and TRBJ1-5, with a tentative D call TRBD1 (5 bases). The CDR3 covers 15 residues. Germline values: CDR1 MDHEN, CDR2 SYDVKM. Trimming took off 3 bases at V and 4 bases at J, with 13 bases between the two ends. This chain's CDR3 is CASSLPGKGNQPQHF. The CDR3 DNA reads TGTGCCAGCAGTTTGCCTGGGAAGGGGAATCAGCCCCAGCATTTT.